A selection of T cell receptor beta chains follows, all from one sample in a study of blood T cell repertoires in COVID-19. Only in-frame clones appear in the TCRdb table, and some are missing; sequencing was by immunoSEQ multiplex PCR. The table has hundreds of thousands of clones, 75% to 85% seen once. Sequencing input: PBMCs or T cells enriched from blood (not recorded which). These receptor sequences come from a woman in her thirties or forties with acute COVID-19. Both conserved end residues are part of each CDR3. Each record gives: D gene, V gene, clone size, J gene, CDR3 protein, CDR3 DNA. D genes are given only for firm matches. Clone size, where shown, is once, few, many, or a class for clones that have expanded.

-	TRBV18	-	TRBJ1-3	CASSPGQPGNTIYF	TGTGCCAGCTCACCGGGGCAACCTGGAAACACCATATATTTT
-	TRBV11-2	-	TRBJ1-4	CASSLGQISNEKLFF	TGTGCCAGCAGCTTAGGTCAGATAAGTAATGAAAAACTGTTTTTT
-	TRBV5-4	few	TRBJ2-7	CASSLQGLSYEQYF	TGTGCCAGCAGCCTACAGGGTTTATCCTACGAGCAGTACTTC
-	TRBV7-9	-	TRBJ1-2	CASSLAYGYTF	TGTGCCAGCAGCTTGGCCTATGGCTACACCTTC
-	TRBV30	-	TRBJ1-1	CAWGRAGNTEAFF	TGTGCCTGGGGCAGGGCAGGGAACACTGAAGCTTTCTTT
TRBD1	TRBV3-1/TRBV3-2	-	TRBJ2-3	CASSSFDRGPTDTQYF	TGTGCCAGCAGCTCATTCGACAGGGGGCCCACAGATACGCAGTATTTT
-	TRBV7-9	-	TRBJ2-2	CASSLRANTGELFF	TGTGCCAGCAGCCTCCGGGCGAACACCGGGGAGCTGTTTTTT
TRBD2	TRBV6-2/TRBV6-3	-	TRBJ2-4	CASSTGLAGPLLAKNIQYF	TGTGCCAGCAGTACGGGACTAGCGGGGCCGCTACTAGCCAAAAACATTCAGTACTTC
TRBD1	TRBV7-2	-	TRBJ2-1	CASSLGQIYNEQFF	TGTGCCAGCAGCTTGGGACAGATATACAATGAGCAGTTCTTC
-	TRBV5-4	-	TRBJ1-4	CASSAKQGDEKLFF	TGTGCCAGCAGCGCGAAGCAGGGCGACGAAAAACTGTTTTTT